These 5 T cell receptor beta chains came from one sample sequenced in a study of T cell repertoires in cytomegalovirus infection. TCRdb re-derived calls from the reads in MiXCR, one entry per CDR3 protein. The profile shows 250,000 to 300,000 distinct CDR3 sequences, approximately 9.2% of them singletons. Sequenced: PBMCs. The receptor set was obtained from a human donor in good health (CMV status not recorded). Some clones in this sample may be carry-over from other donors' samples.

This clonotype was detected only a few times. The chain couples TRBV28 to TRBJ2-1, with D unresolved. Trimming shortened V by 3 bases and J by 8 bases, and 20 bases separated the two germline ends. The CDR3 is 16 residues long. Germline V CDR1 and CDR2: MDHEN, SYDVKM. The CDR3 sequence: CASSLPLGPLRDEQFF. CDR3 sequence (DNA): TGTGCCAGCAGTTTGCCCCTAGGCCCCTTACGGGATGAGCAGTTCTTC.

This clonotype was counted ten times or more. J is TRBJ1-1 and V is TRBV12-3 or TRBV12-4; perhaps TRBD1 as D (5 bases). The CDR3 runs 11 residues. Between the trimmed V and J ends, which lost 6 bases and 10 bases, there was a span of 12 bases. The CDR3 spells CASSPGGRAFF. Written as DNA, the CDR3 is TGTGCCAGCAGCCCGGGGGGGAGAGCTTTCTTT.

This clonotype was detected ten times or more. A read error may account for a junction end that differs from germline. The genes are TRBV5-1 and TRBJ1-1; D call uncertain. The germline V gene encodes CDR1 SGHRS and CDR2 YFSETQ. The CDR3 has 15 residues. The CDR3 region is CASRLVRGPNTEAFF. The DNA for the CDR3 is TGCGCCAGCAGGTTGGTCCGGGGTCCGAACACTGAAGCTTTCTTT.

This clonotype was found many times. The V call is TRBV7-8, the J call TRBJ2-7; 9 nucleotides agree with TRBD2. CDR3 length: 15 amino acids. Per the germline V gene, CDR1 is SGHVS and CDR2 is FQNEAQ. After removal of 6 bases from V and 5 bases from J, the junction contained 11 bases not matched to a gene. This chain's CDR3 is CASSRRGGGADEQYF. CDR3 sequence (DNA): TGTGCCAGCAGTAGACGGGGCGGGGGGGCTGACGAGCAGTACTTC.

This chain links TRBV7-2 with TRBJ1-2; a possible D gene is TRBD1 (5 bases). The ends were cut back, 1 base at V and 8 bases at J, with 8 bases in the middle. CDR3 size: 12 residues. Germline-derived CDR1 and CDR2 are SGHTA and FQGNSA. The CDR3 protein is CASSLERGGYTF. CDR3 sequence (DNA): TGTGCCAGCAGCTTAGAAAGGGGCGGCTACACCTTC.